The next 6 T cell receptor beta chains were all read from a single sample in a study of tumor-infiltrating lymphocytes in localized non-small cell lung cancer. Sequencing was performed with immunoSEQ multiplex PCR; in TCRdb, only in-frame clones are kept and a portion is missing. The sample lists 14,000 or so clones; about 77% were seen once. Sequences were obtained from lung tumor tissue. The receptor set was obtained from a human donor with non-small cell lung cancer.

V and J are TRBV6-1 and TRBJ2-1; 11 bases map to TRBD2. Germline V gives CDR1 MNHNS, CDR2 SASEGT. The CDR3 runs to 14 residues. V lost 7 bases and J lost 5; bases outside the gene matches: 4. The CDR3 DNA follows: TGTGCCAGCATTCCTAGCGGGAGGAACAATGAGCAGTTCTTC. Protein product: CASIPSGRNNEQFF.

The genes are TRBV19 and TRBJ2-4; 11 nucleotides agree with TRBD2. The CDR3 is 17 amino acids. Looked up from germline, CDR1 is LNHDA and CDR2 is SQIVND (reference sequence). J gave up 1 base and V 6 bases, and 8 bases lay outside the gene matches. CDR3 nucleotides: TGTGCCAGTAGGGCATTTAGCGGGGGGGTTGCCAAAAACATTCAGTACTTC. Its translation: CASRAFSGGVAKNIQYF.

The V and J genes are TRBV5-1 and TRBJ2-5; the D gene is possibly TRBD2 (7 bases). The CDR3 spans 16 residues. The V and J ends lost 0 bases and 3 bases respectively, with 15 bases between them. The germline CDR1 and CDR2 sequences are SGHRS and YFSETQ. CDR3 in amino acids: CASSLVGGGMEETQYF. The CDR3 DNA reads TGCGCCAGCAGCTTGGTGGGGGGGGGCATGGAAGAGACCCAGTACTTC.

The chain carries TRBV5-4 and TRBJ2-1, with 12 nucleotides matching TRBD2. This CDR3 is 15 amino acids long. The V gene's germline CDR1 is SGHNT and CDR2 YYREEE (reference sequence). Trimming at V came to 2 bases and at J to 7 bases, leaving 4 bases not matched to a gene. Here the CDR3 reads CASSLGLAGLNEQFF. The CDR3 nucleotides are TGTGCCAGCAGCTTAGGACTAGCGGGGCTAAATGAGCAGTTCTTC.

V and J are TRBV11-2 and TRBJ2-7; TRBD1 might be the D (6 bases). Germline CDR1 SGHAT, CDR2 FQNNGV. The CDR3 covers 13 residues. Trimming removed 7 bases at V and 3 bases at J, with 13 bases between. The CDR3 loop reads CASKGPGVYEQYF. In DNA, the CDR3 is TGTGCCAGCAAGGGGCCAGGGGTCTACGAGCAGTACTTC.

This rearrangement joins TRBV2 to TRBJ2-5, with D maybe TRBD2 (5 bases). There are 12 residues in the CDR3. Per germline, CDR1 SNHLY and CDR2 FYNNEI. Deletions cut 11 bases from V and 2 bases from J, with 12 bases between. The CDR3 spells CARGSGQETQYF. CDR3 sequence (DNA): TGTGCCCGAGGGAGCGGACAAGAGACCCAGTACTTC.